This T cell receptor beta chain was sequenced during a study of cytomegalovirus exposure and HLA in healthy donors. The CDR3 covers 15 residues. The germline CDR1 and CDR2 sequences are MNHNS and SASEGT. The J segment lost 4 bases and the V segment lost 5 bases, leaving 7 bases of the junction unmatched. Amplification used 60 Vbeta primers and 13 Jbeta primers. Libraries were prepared by immunoSEQ multiplex PCR; TCRdb keeps only in-frame clonotypes and omits some of them. The repertoire includes 130,000 to 150,000 clones, approximately 79% of them detected once, and 6.5% to 7% sits in the top ten. The source of this sequence is a woman aged 40 to 50 in good health and CMV-seropositive. Sequencing input: PBMCs. The rearrangement uses TRBV6-1 and TRBJ1-2, with 10 positions matching TRBD1. The CDR3 DNA is TGTGCCAGCAGTCCCCGGACAGGGGGATCCTATGGCTACACCTTC. It specifies CASSPRTGGSYGYTF.